A selection of T cell receptor beta chains follows, all from one sample in a study of blood T cells in healthy people across ages. TCRdb recomputed calls from the 5' RACE reads with MiXCR, one row per CDR3 protein. The sample has 1.5 million to 2 million distinct CDR3 sequences, around 42% seen once; the top ten hold approximately 22%. The sample was blood. These receptors originate from a human donor in good health. Both conserved end residues are part of each CDR3. The D gene is left open where the match is weak. Part of the rows lack a size; the others show once, few, many or a class for expanded clones.

D gene: .; J gene: TRBJ2-3; V gene: TRBV28; clone size: few; CDR3 DNA: TGTGCCAGCAGTTTCAGAAGCGGGTTTACAGATACGCAGTATTTT; CDR3 protein: CASSFRSGFTDTQYF
D gene: .; J gene: TRBJ2-2; V gene: TRBV5-1; clone size: .; CDR3 DNA: TGCGCCAGCAGGCGGAGCATGTCAGGAAACACCGGGGAGCTGTTTTTT; CDR3 protein: CASRRSMSGNTGELFF
D gene: .; J gene: TRBJ1-1; V gene: TRBV24-1; clone size: .; CDR3 DNA: TGTGCCACCAGTGCTCAGGGGGCTTTCTTT; CDR3 protein: CATSAQGAFF
D gene: .; J gene: TRBJ2-5; V gene: TRBV29-1; clone size: .; CDR3 DNA: TGCAGCGTTGAGCCCCTTATGGGGGAGACCCAGTACTTC; CDR3 protein: CSVEPLMGETQYF
D gene: .; J gene: TRBJ1-1; V gene: TRBV7-2; clone size: .; CDR3 DNA: TGTGCCAGCAGCACCCGACAGACCAACACTGAAGCTTTCTTT; CDR3 protein: CASSTRQTNTEAFF
D gene: .; J gene: TRBJ1-1; V gene: TRBV3-1; clone size: .; CDR3 DNA: TGTGCCAGCAGCCAAGATGCGAGGGGAAACACTGAAGCTTTCTTT; CDR3 protein: CASSQDARGNTEAFF
D gene: .; J gene: TRBJ1-6; V gene: TRBV4-3; clone size: .; CDR3 DNA: TGCGCCAGCAGCCAAGAGAGTATGAGCTCCTATAATTCACCCCTCCACTTT; CDR3 protein: CASSQESMSSYNSPLHF
D gene: .; J gene: TRBJ2-5; V gene: TRBV18; clone size: many; CDR3 DNA: TGCGCCAGCAGCCCCCAAAGCCAAGAGACCCAGTACTTC; CDR3 protein: CASSPQSQETQYF
D gene: .; J gene: TRBJ2-3; V gene: TRBV7-3; clone size: .; CDR3 DNA: TGTGCCAGCAGCTTAGACGATGGAGGGGGCGCAGATACGCAGTATTTT; CDR3 protein: CASSLDDGGGADTQYF
D gene: TRBD1; J gene: TRBJ2-7; V gene: TRBV7-9; clone size: .; CDR3 DNA: TGTGCCAGCAGCAACACCGGGACAGGGAGCTCCTACGAGCAGTACTTC; CDR3 protein: CASSNTGTGSSYEQYF
D gene: .; J gene: TRBJ2-2; V gene: TRBV4-3; clone size: few; CDR3 DNA: TGCGCCAGCAGCCAAGATTCAGGACATTCCACCGGGGAGCGGTTTTTT; CDR3 protein: CASSQDSGHSTGERFF
D gene: .; J gene: TRBJ2-1; V gene: TRBV12-3/TRBV12-4; clone size: .; CDR3 DNA: TGTGCCAGCAGTTTGAAGGGGGAGACCCAGTTCTTC; CDR3 protein: CASSLKGETQFF
D gene: .; J gene: TRBJ2-1; V gene: TRBV21-1; clone size: few; CDR3 DNA: TGTGCCAGCAGCCATAAGGGGGGACACTCCTACAATGAGCAGTTCTTC; CDR3 protein: CASSHKGGHSYNEQFF
D gene: TRBD2; J gene: TRBJ2-5; V gene: TRBV7-2; clone size: .; CDR3 DNA: TGTGCCGGCAGCTTGAGGGGCGGGGGGGCCGGAGAGACCCAGTACTTC; CDR3 protein: CAGSLRGGGAGETQYF